This T cell receptor (beta chain) is from a study of T cell responses to AZD1222 COVID-19 vaccine (dated by TCRdb to the early 2020s). Looking at the study overall: Because spike-specific TCR depth and breadth did not differ between the two schedules, AZD1222 recipients who got a second dose at roughly 4 weeks were pooled with those who got a second dose at roughly 12 weeks. TCR sequencing covered roughly 230 trial participants: roughly 200 given two doses of AZD1222 and about 26 given two doses of MenACWY control vaccine. Trial participants were enrolled by age into 18-55, 56-69 and 70-plus year subgroups, with roughly 160, 29 and 62 TCR-sequenced participants respectively.

On this clone itself: Which antigen it targets is not known. The sample holds no much larger clone one base away, and base qualities are not on file.

The CDR3 regions of human TCRbeta chains were analyzed by immunosequencing. In the original analysis: Repertoire TCRs were checked for matches against a reference library of SARS-CoV-2-specific TCRs that had been generated using the MIRA antigen-specificity platform. Breadth was defined as the fraction of unique TCRs that were SARS-CoV-2-associated, and depth was defined as the fraction of total T cells that were SARS-CoV-2-associated. Using the MIRA data, each spike-specific TCR was assigned both to the spike region to which the TCR was reactive and to a CD4 or CD8 class. Log10-transformed breadth and depth values were compared by one-way ANOVA with Sidak's multiple comparisons tests. TCRdb re-hosts the immuneACCESS table, in-frame sequences only. Its copies lack some clones; in the studies checked, an unresolved V gene accounts for under half of them, and the cause for the rest is not known. V and J calls and clone size are as listed in that table; D and trimming were resolved from the DNA. Recorded for this sample are over 110,000 clones; around 91% of them occurred a single time. Jointly, the top ten make up 1.6% of the sample.

Interpreted using the paper, the time point label stands for: baseline before first vaccination. Vaccinee samples were obtained from the UK trials COV001 and COV002, which included a single-blind randomized controlled phase 2/3 trial of AZD1222 (ChAdOx1 nCoV-19) in healthy adults. Trial participant PBMC samples were collected at day 0 and day 28 after the second dose for TCRbeta chain sequencing. General study outcomes and caveats: The vaccine-associated CD4 TCRs covered the entire spike protein, and the dominant responses fell in regions 160-218 and 743-854. No day 14 peak-response samples were available, so repertoires were characterized only after the peak T cell response. Participants were mostly white British and included more females than males, and it was suggested by the authors that clonal diversity may have been underestimated. Spike-specific TCR breadth and depth rose significantly after two AZD1222 doses compared with day 0 and with MenACWY recipients. The 56-69-year group was small, and its depth increase did not reach significance, likely because of low power. Reportedly, close to half of the unique spike-specific TCRs recognized epitopes lying outside the regions that are mutated in the B.1.351 and B.1.1.7 variants. Conclusions about previously exposed vaccinees are limited because only a handful of AZD1222 recipients were SARS-CoV-2 seropositive at baseline.

V and J are truncated by 6 bases and 5 bases respectively, leaving an intervening sequence of 19 bases. Taken from cysteine to phenylalanine, the CDR3 has 15 residues. Here the CDR3 DNA is all that survives: 45 bases in frame from base 1. The germline V gene supplies CDR1 ENHRY and CDR2 SYGVKD. The source material was peripheral blood, sampled on day 0 of AZD1222 vaccination. This clonotype was sampled from an adult in good health. The chain links TRBV10-3 with TRBJ1-2; the best D guess is TRBD1, with 5 bases matching. The DNA is TGTGCCATCAGGACTGCCAGGGTAGAGGGGTATGGCTACACCTTC. Translated, it gives CAIRTARVEGYGYTF.